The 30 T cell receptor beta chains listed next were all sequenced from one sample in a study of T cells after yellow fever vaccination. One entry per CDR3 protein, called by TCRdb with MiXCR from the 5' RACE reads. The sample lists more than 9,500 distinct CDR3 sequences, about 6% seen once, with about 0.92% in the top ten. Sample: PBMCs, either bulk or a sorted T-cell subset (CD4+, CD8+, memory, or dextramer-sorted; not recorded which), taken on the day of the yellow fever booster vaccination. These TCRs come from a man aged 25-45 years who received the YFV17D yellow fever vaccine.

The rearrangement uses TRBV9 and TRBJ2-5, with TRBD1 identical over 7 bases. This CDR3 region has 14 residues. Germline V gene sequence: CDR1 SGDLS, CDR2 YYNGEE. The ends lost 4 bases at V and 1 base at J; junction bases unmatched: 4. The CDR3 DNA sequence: TGTGCCAGCAGCACGGGGACAGCCCAAGAGACCCAGTACTTC. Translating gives CASSTGTAQETQYF.

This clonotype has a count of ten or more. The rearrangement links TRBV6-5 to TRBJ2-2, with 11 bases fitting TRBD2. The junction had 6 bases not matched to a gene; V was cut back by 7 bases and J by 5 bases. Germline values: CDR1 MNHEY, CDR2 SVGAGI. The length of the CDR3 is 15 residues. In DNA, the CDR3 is TGTGCCAGCATCGGGCTAGCGGGAGGTACCGGGGAGCTGTTTTTT. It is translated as CASIGLAGGTGELFF.

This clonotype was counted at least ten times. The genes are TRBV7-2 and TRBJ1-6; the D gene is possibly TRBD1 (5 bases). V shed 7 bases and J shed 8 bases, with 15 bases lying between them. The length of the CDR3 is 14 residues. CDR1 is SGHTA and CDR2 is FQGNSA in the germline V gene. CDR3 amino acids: CASTGGPRDSPLHF. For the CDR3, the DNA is TGTGCCAGCACTGGGGGACCAAGGGATTCACCCCTCCACTTT.

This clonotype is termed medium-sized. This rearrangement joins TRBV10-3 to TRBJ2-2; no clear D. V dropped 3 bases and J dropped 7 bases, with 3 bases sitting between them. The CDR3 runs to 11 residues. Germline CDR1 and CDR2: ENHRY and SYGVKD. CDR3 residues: CAISDLGELFF. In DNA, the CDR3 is TGTGCCATCAGTGATCTCGGGGAGCTGTTTTTT.

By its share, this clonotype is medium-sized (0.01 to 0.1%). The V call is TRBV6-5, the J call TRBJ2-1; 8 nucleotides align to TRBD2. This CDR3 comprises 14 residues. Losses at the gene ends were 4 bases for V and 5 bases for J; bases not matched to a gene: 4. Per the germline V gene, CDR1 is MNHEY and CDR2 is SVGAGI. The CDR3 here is CASSLAGTHNEQFF. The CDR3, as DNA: TGTGCCAGCAGTTTAGCGGGAACACACAATGAGCAGTTCTTC.

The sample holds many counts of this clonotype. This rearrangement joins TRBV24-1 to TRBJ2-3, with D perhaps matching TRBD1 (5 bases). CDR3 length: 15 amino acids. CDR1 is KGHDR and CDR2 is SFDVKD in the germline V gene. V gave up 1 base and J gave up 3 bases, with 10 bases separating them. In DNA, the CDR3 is TGTGCCACCAGTGATTTTAAGGGGCAGACAGATACGCAGTATTTT. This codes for CATSDFKGQTDTQYF.

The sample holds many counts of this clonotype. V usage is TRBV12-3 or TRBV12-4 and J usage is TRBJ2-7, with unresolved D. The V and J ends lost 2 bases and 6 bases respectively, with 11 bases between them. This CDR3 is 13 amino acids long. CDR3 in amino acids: CASSLFAEPEQYF. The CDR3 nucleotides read TGTGCCAGCAGTTTATTCGCGGAACCCGAGCAGTACTTC.

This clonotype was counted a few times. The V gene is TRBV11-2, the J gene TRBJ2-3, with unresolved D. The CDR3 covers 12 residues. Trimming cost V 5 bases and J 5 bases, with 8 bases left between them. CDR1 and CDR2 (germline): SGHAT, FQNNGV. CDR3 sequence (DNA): TGTGCCAGCAGCCCTAATCTAGATACGCAGTATTTT. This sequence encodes CASSPNLDTQYF.

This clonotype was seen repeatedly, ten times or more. The CDR3 DNA is TGCGCCAGCAGCTTGGCTACCCAGCAGTTCTTC. It encodes CASSLATQQFF. V gene TRBV5-1 combines with J gene TRBJ2-1; no clear D. The CDR3 consists of 11 residues. Trimming took off 0 bases at V and 11 bases at J, with 6 bases between the two ends. Germline assignment: CDR1 SGHRS and CDR2 YFSETQ.

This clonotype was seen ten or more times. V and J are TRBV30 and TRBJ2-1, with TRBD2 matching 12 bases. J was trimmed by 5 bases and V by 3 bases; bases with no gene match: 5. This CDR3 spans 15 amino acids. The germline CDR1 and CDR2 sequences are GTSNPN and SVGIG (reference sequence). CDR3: CAWSSGLAGNNEQFF. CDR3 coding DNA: TGTGCCTGGAGCTCGGGACTAGCGGGCAACAATGAGCAGTTCTTC.

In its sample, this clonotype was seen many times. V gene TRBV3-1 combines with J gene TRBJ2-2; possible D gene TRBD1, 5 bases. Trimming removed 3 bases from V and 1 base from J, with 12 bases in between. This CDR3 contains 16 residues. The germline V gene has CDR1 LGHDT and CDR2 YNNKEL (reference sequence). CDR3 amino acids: CASSHAGAKNTGELFF. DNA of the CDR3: TGTGCCAGCAGCCATGCTGGGGCCAAGAACACCGGGGAGCTGTTTTTT.

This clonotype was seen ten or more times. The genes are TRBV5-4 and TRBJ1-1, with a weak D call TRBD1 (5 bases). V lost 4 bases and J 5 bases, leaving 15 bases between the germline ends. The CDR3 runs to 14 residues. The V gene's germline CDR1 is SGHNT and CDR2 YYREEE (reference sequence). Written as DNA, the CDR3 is TGTGCCAGCAGCCCAATATATGAGGGGACTGAAGCTTTCTTT. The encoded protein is CASSPIYEGTEAFF. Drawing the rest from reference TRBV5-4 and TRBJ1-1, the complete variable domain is ETGVTQSPTHLIKTRGQQVTLRCSSQSGHNTVSWYQQALGQGPQFIFQYYREEENGRGNFPPRFSGLQFPNYSSELNVNALELDDSALYLCASSPIYEGTEAFFGQGTRLTVV.

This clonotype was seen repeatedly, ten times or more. For the CDR3, the DNA is TGCGCCAGCAGCCAAGAGCCGGACTACCGCAATGAGCAGTTCTTC. It specifies CASSQEPDYRNEQFF. The chain combines TRBV4-3 with TRBJ2-1, with D possibly TRBD2 on 6 matching bases. CDR3 length equals 15 residues. CDR1 LGHNA and CDR2 YSLEER come from the germline V gene. V lost 0 bases and J lost 6, with 12 bases in between.

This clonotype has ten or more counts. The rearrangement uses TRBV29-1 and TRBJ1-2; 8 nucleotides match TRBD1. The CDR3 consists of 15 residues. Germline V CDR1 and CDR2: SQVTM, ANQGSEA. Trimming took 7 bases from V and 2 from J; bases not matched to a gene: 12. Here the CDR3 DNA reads TGCAGCGCCACCTCACGGGACAGGTGGAACTATGGCTACACCTTC. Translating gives CSATSRDRWNYGYTF.

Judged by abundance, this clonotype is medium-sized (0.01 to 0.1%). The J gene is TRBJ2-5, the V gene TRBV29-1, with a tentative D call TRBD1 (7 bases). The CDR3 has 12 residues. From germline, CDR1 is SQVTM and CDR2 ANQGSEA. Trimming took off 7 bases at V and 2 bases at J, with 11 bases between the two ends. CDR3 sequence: CSGGTAQETQYF. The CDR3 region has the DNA TGCAGCGGCGGGACAGCACAAGAGACCCAGTACTTC.

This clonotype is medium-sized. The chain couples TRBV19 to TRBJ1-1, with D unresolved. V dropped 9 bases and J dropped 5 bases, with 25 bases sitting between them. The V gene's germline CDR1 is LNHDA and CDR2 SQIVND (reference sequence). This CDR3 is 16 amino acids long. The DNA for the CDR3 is TGTGCCAGCGGGCCAAAAAAGTGGGGTAGATTGACTGAAGCTTTCTTT. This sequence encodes CASGPKKWGRLTEAFF.

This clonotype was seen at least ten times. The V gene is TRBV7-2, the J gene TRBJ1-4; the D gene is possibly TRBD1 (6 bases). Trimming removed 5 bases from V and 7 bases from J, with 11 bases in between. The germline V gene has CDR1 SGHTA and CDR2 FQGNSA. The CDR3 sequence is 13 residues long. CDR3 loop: CASSLGAGEKLFF. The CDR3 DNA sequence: TGTGCCAGCAGCCTGGGGGCGGGTGAAAAACTGTTTTTT.

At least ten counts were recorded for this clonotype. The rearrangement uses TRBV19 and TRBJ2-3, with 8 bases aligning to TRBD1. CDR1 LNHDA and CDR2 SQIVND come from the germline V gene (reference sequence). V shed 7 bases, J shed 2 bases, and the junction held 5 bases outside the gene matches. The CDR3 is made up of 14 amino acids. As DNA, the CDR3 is TGTGCCAGTACCAGGGGGCGCGTCACAGATACGCAGTATTTT. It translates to CASTRGRVTDTQYF. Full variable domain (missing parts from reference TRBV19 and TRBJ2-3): DGGITQSPKYLFRKEGQNVTLSCEQNLNHDAMYWYRQDPGQGLRLIYYSQIVNDFQKGDIAEGYSVSREKKESFPLTVTSAQKNPTAFYLCASTRGRVTDTQYFGPGTRLTVL.

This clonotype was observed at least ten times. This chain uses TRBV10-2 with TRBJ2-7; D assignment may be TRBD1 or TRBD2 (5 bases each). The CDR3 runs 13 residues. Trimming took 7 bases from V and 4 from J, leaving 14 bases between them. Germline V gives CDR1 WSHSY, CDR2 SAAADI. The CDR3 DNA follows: TGCGCCAGCACTAGGGACCCTAAATACGAGCAGTACTTC. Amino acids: CASTRDPKYEQYF.

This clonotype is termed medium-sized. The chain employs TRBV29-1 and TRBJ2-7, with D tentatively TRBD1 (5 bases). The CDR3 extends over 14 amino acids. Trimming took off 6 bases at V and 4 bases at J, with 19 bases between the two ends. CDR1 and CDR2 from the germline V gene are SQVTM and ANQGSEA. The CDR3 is CSVGPGQGQYEQYF. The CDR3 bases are TGCAGCGTCGGGCCAGGGCAGGGCCAGTACGAGCAGTACTTC.

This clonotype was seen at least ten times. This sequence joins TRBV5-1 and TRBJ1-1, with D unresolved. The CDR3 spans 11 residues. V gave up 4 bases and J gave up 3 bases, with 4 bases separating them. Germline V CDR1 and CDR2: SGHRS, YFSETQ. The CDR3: CASSGDTEAFF. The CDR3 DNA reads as TGCGCCAGCAGCGGGGACACTGAAGCTTTCTTT.

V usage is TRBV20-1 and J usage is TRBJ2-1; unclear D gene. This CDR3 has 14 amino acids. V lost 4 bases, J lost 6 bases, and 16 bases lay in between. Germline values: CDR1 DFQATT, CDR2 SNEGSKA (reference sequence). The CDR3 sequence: CSATPLSSLNEQFF. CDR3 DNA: TGCAGTGCTACCCCCCTGAGCTCCCTCAATGAGCAGTTCTTC.

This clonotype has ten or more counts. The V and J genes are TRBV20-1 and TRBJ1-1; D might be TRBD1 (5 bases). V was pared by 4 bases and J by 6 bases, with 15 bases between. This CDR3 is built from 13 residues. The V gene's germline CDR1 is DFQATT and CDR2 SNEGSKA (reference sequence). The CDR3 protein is CSATRPGGAEAFF. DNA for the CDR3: TGCAGTGCTACACGGCCGGGGGGAGCTGAAGCTTTCTTT.

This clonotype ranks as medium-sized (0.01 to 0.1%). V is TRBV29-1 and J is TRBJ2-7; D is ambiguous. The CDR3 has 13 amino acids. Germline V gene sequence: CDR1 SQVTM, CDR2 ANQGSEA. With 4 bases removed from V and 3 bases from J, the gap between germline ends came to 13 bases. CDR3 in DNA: TGCAGCGTTGGTTCCGGACCGATCTACGAGCAGTACTTC. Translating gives CSVGSGPIYEQYF.

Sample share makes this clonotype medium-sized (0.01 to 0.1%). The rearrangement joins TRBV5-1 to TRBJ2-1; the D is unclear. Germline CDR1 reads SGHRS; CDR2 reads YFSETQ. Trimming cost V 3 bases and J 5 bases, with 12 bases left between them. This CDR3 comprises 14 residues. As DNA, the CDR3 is TGCGCCAGCAGCTCCCTGACTGGACACAATGAGCAGTTCTTC. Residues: CASSSLTGHNEQFF.

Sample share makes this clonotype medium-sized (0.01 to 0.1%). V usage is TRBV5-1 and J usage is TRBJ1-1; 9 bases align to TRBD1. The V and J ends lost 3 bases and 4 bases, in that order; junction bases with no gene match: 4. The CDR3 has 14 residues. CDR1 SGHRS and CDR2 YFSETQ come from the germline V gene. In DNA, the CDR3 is TGCGCCAGCAGCTCGGGGACAGGGACCACTGAAGCTTTCTTT. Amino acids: CASSSGTGTTEAFF.

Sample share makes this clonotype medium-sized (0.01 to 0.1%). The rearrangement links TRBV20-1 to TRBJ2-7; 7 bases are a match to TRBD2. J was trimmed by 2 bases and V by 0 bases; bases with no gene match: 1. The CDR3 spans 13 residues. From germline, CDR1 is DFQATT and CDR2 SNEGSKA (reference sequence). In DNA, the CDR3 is TGCAGTGCTAGAGAAGGGAGGGCCTACGAGCAGTACTTC. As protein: CSAREGRAYEQYF.

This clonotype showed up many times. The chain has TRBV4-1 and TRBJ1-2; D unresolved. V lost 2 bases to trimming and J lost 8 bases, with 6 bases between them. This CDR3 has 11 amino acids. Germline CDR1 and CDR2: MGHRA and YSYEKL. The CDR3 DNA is TGCGCCAGCAGCCAACAGGAAGGCTACACCTTC. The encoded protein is CASSQQEGYTF.

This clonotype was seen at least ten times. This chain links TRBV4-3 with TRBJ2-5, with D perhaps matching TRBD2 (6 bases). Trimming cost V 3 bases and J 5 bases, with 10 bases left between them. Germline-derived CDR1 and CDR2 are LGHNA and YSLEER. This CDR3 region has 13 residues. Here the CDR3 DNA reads TGCGCCAGCAGCCAGACTAGATGGGAGACCCAGTACTTC. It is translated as CASSQTRWETQYF.

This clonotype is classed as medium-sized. The CDR3 spells CASSEGDGSTDTQYF. CDR3 nucleotides: TGTGCCAGCAGCGAAGGGGACGGCAGCACAGATACGCAGTATTTT. The gene calls are TRBV11-2 and TRBJ2-3; D may match TRBD1 or TRBD2 (5 bases each). Germline CDR1 and CDR2: SGHAT and FQNNGV. Trimming cost V 5 bases and J 0 bases, with 12 bases left between them. The CDR3 is 15 amino acids.